These T cell receptor beta chains were read from a single sample in a study of blood T cell repertoires in COVID-19. Generated by immunoSEQ multiplex PCR, the TCRdb table keeps only in-frame clones and is missing some. This sample has tens of thousands of clones, with over 75% found just once. Specimen: peripheral blood. All receptors come from a man between 65 and 85 years old with acute or convalescent COVID-19. CDR3s include the opening cysteine and the closing phenylalanine or tryptophan. Each record gives: CDR3 protein, clone size, V gene, J gene. Where a row states a size, it is once, few, many or the class of an expanded clone; other rows omit it.

CAWSSRVGNQPQHF	-	TRBV30	TRBJ1-5
CASQQGPQGNTIYF	-	TRBV5-1	TRBJ1-3
CASSLVPPSREQYF	-	TRBV5-5	TRBJ2-7
CASSLNAVANTGELFF	-	TRBV11-1	TRBJ2-2
CASSRQEGAVYGYTF	-	TRBV5-1	TRBJ1-2
CASSSAGGMRAFF	-	TRBV5-4	TRBJ1-1
CASSSRSGTTNEKLFF	-	TRBV7-2	TRBJ1-4
CASRGGGPYEQYF	-	TRBV2	TRBJ2-7
CASSNAGGAYPNQPQHF	-	TRBV11-2	TRBJ1-5
CASRPMSPAGELFF	-	TRBV27	TRBJ2-2
CASARQGNNQPQHF	few	TRBV6-4	TRBJ1-5
CASSPNSGGGSPLHF	-	TRBV7-2	TRBJ1-6
CASSPTLIRGETQYF	-	TRBV5-1	TRBJ2-5
CASSQAGNGYTF	-	TRBV4-3	TRBJ1-2
CASVGGDLGYTF	-	TRBV6-6	TRBJ1-2
CASSAGWGGDTGELFF	once	TRBV5-1	TRBJ2-2
CASKGGVAGVYEQYF	-	TRBV4-2	TRBJ2-7